The rows below give T cell receptor beta chains drawn from one sample of a study of cytomegalovirus exposure and HLA in healthy donors. Generated by immunoSEQ multiplex PCR, the TCRdb table keeps only in-frame clones and is missing some. This sample carries 200,000 or so clones, 82% of them seen once, and the ten largest clones take about 0.092%. The sequencing sample was made of PBMCs. Receptors were obtained from a boy aged 2 to 9 in good health and CMV-seronegative. The CDR3 runs from the conserved cysteine through the conserved F or W. D genes are given only for firm matches.

d_call v_call cdr3_aa
- TRBV2 CASKTFLAQETQYF
TRBD1 TRBV7-9 CASSLDRASTEAFF
- TRBV4-3 CASSPWLGVTGVNEQFF
- TRBV30 CAWSHQGNEKLFF
- TRBV6-1 CASSFRGSYGYTF
TRBD1 TRBV4-1 CASSQELGQGAWAEQFF
TRBD2 TRBV4-1 CASSQDLAGGLGTDTQYF
TRBD2 TRBV6-1 CASSERIQRGVFGTDTQYF
TRBD2 TRBV7-2 CASSPNGLAGGRGTQYF
- TRBV5-6 CASSLEAGYTF